This paragraph reports one TCR beta chain. This specimen belongs to a study of blood T cell repertoires in COVID-19. Across the study: PBMCs, B-cell-depleted T cells, or T cells were the source of the cDNA or gDNA that made up the material.

The germline V and J ends were trimmed by 2 bases and 3 bases, with 10 bases remaining between them. Germline V gives CDR1 MNHNY, CDR2 SVGAGI (reference sequence). This CDR3 comprises 14 residues. Sequencing used immunoSEQ multiplex PCR; TCRdb keeps in-frame clones, though not all of them. The sample lists some 40,000 clones; about 85% were seen once. Sequencing input: peripheral blood. This chain uses TRBV6-6 with TRBJ1-2; no clear D gene. The receptor was isolated from a woman over 75 with acute or convalescent COVID-19. The CDR3 region is CASSYGPGDYGYTF. The CDR3 DNA is TGTGCCAGCAGTTACGGGCCGGGAGACTATGGCTACACCTTC.